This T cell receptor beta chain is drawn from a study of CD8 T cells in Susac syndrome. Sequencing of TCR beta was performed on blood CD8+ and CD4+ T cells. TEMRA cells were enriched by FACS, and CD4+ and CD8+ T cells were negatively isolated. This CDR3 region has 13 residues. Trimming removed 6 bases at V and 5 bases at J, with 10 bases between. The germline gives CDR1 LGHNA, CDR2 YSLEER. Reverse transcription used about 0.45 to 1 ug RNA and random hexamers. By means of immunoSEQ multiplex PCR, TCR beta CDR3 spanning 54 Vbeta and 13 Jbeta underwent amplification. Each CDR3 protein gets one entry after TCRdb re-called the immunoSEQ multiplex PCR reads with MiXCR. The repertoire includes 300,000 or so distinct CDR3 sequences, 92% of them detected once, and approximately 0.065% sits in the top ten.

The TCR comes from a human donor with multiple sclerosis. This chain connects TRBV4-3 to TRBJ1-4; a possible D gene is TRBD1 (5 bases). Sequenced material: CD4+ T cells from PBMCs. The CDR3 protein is CASSFDSNEKLFF. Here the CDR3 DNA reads TGCGCCAGCAGTTTTGACAGCAATGAAAAACTGTTTTTT.